Below are 27 T cell receptor beta chains sequenced from a single sample in a study of shared clonotypes between healthy human individuals. Measured with immunoSEQ multiplex PCR; TCRdb has only the in-frame clones, and not every one. The data show 600,000 to 750,000 clones, 90% seen once. Sequencing was carried out using memory CD8+ T cells from PBMCs. The subset here: CD45RO+ cells pooled with CCR7-negative TemRA cells. These receptors originate from a man aged 18 to 29 in good health. Some clones in this sample may be carry-over from other donors' samples.

The chain carries TRBV27 and TRBJ1-1, with D maybe TRBD1 (6 bases). V was shortened by 4 bases and J by 4 bases, with 13 bases between the two germline ends. The CDR3 has 14 residues. Germline V gene sequence: CDR1 MNHEY, CDR2 SMNVEV (reference sequence). The CDR3 region has the DNA TGTGCCAGCAGTTCGAGGGGGGTCGGCACTGAAGCTTTCTTT. Protein product: CASSSRGVGTEAFF.

The CDR3 nucleotides are TGTGCCAGCAGGCCCTTGTATTCGCAGACAACTAATGAAAAACTGTTTTTT. Translated: CASRPLYSQTTNEKLFF. The rearrangement links TRBV28 to TRBJ1-4; D uncertain. Deletions cut 6 bases from V and 0 bases from J, with 17 bases between. Germline loops: CDR1 MDHEN, CDR2 SYDVKM. There are 17 residues in the CDR3. The complete variable domain, with remaining parts taken from reference TRBV28 and TRBJ1-4, reads DVKVTQSSRYLVKRTGEKVFLECVQDMDHENMFWYRQDPGLGLRLIYFSYDVKMKEKGDIPEGYSVSREKKERFSLILESASTNQTSMYLCASRPLYSQTTNEKLFFGSGTQLSVL.

The chain has TRBV29-1 and TRBJ2-1; 8 bases line up with TRBD2. There are 15 residues in the CDR3. Germline V gene data show CDR1 as SQVTM and CDR2 as ANQGSEA. After removal of 6 bases from V and 6 bases from J, the junction contained 13 bases not matched to a gene. The CDR3 sequence: CSVAPLAGRGNEQFF. The CDR3 region has the DNA TGCAGCGTCGCGCCCCTAGCGGGCCGCGGCAATGAGCAGTTCTTC.

To note about this clone: This sample also contains other DNA sequences that code for the same CDR3. This sequence joins TRBV28 and TRBJ2-7; 8 positions match TRBD1. Losses at the gene ends were 5 bases for V and 3 bases for J; bases not matched to a gene: 3. From germline, CDR1 is MDHEN and CDR2 SYDVKM. This CDR3 comprises 13 residues. CDR3 sequence reads: CASSLDRDYEQYF. CDR3 bases: TGTGCCAGCAGTCTGGACAGGGACTACGAGCAGTACTTC.

J is TRBJ2-7 and V is TRBV4-1, with TRBD1 as a possible D gene (5 bases). Germline V gene data show CDR1 as MGHRA and CDR2 as YSYEKL. Trimming pared 0 bases from V and 1 base from J, leaving 10 bases between. The CDR3 contains 15 residues. The CDR3 DNA follows: TGCGCCAGCAGCCAAGAGGAGCAGGGATCCTACGAGCAGTACTTC. It specifies CASSQEEQGSYEQYF.

This sequence joins TRBV6-1 and TRBJ2-7; 7 bases line up with TRBD1. The germline V gene encodes CDR1 MNHNS and CDR2 SASEGT. After removal of 5 bases from V and 3 bases from J, the junction contained 4 bases not matched to a gene. The CDR3 consists of 13 residues. Written as DNA, the CDR3 is TGTGCCAGCAGTCACAGGGGCGGCTACGAGCAGTACTTC. As protein: CASSHRGGYEQYF.

In DNA, the CDR3 is TGTGCCAGCAGTTACTTACCCGTGGGGGGGGAGCTGTTTTTT. It is translated as CASSYLPVGGELFF. The V and J genes are TRBV6-5 and TRBJ2-2; no firm D call. The germline V gene has CDR1 MNHEY and CDR2 SVGAGI. V gave up 1 base and J gave up 8 bases, with 11 bases separating them. CDR3 length: 14 residues.

The chain recombines TRBV7-9 with TRBJ2-7, with 9 bases aligning to TRBD2. Losses at the gene ends were 3 bases for V and 2 bases for J; bases not matched to a gene: 5. CDR1 is SEHNR and CDR2 is FQNEAQ in the germline V gene (reference sequence). CDR3 length: 15 residues. DNA for the CDR3: TGTGCCAGCAGCTTTAGTCCTAGCGGGACCTACGAGCAGTACTTC. Protein product: CASSFSPSGTYEQYF.

V is TRBV7-8 and J is TRBJ2-1, with D perhaps matching TRBD2 (5 bases). This CDR3 comprises 14 residues. Per germline, CDR1 SGHVS and CDR2 FQNEAQ. Trimming pared 5 bases from V and 3 bases from J, leaving 11 bases between. CDR3 bases: TGTGCCAGCAGCGACGCCCGGGGCTACAATGAGCAGTTCTTC. Translated, it gives CASSDARGYNEQFF.

The chain recombines TRBV5-5 with TRBJ1-5; TRBD1 is a possible D gene (6 bases). Germline CDR1 reads SGHKS; CDR2 reads YYEKEE (reference sequence). Trimming took off 4 bases at V and 5 bases at J, with 16 bases between the two ends. This CDR3 is built from 15 residues. CDR3 residues: CASSQIQDRDQPQHF. For the CDR3, the DNA is TGTGCCAGCAGCCAAATCCAGGACAGAGATCAGCCCCAGCATTTT.

This chain joins TRBV13 and TRBJ2-7; possibly TRBD1 for D (6 bases). The ends were cut back, 6 bases at V and 5 bases at J, with 20 bases in the middle. The CDR3 covers 15 residues. Germline CDR1 PRHDT, CDR2 FYEKMQ (reference sequence). CDR3 in amino acids: CASRVRGGGSNEQYF. For the CDR3, the DNA is TGTGCCAGCAGGGTCAGAGGGGGTGGGAGTAACGAGCAGTACTTC.

V usage is TRBV27 and J usage is TRBJ1-1; a weak D match, TRBD1 (6 bases). This CDR3 has 14 residues. Trimming left V 6 bases short and J 6 bases short, with 17 bases between. Germline V gene data show CDR1 as MNHEY and CDR2 as SMNVEV (reference sequence). The CDR3 sequence: CASSQTPGAPEAFF. For the CDR3, the DNA is TGTGCCAGCAGCCAGACTCCAGGGGCCCCTGAAGCTTTCTTT.

In its sample, this clone was seen once. The chain has TRBV11-2 and TRBJ1-2; D is unclear. CDR1 SGHAT and CDR2 FQNNGV come from the germline V gene. The CDR3 consists of 13 residues. V shed 1 base and J shed 3 bases, with 6 bases lying between them. CDR3 in amino acids: CASSLGADYGYTF. The CDR3, as DNA: TGTGCCAGCAGCTTAGGGGCCGACTATGGCTACACCTTC.

The chain employs TRBV2 and TRBJ2-3, with 8 bases fitting TRBD2. CDR1 and CDR2 (germline): SNHLY, FYNNEI. The CDR3 has 16 residues. V lost 7 bases, J lost 5 bases, and 14 bases stayed unmatched. CDR3 loop: CASKGRATSVGDTQYF. CDR3 nucleotide sequence: TGTGCCAGCAAGGGCCGGGCGACTAGCGTTGGAGATACGCAGTATTTT.

The V and J genes are TRBV2 and TRBJ1-1, with a tentative D call TRBD1 (5 bases). Germline-derived CDR1 and CDR2 are SNHLY and FYNNEI. This CDR3 contains 11 residues. The V end lost 5 bases, the J end lost 6 bases, and 7 bases lay between the germline ends. The CDR3 here is CASSLGAEAFF. In DNA, the CDR3 is TGTGCCAGCAGTTTGGGGGCTGAAGCTTTCTTT.

The CDR3 region is CASSLPQGIQYF. CDR3 nucleotide sequence: TGTGCCAGCAGCTTGCCCCAAGGTATTCAGTACTTC. The V call is TRBV5-6, the J call TRBJ2-4; D not resolved. CDR3 length equals 12 residues. The germline V gene has CDR1 SGHDT and CDR2 YYEEEE. Trimming took off 1 base at V and 10 bases at J, with 9 bases between the two ends.

The chain has TRBV7-3 and TRBJ2-1, with 9 bases aligning to TRBD1. Germline V gene data show CDR1 as SGHTA and CDR2 as FQGTGA. This CDR3 comprises 15 residues. Losses at the gene ends were 4 bases for V and 2 bases for J; bases not matched to a gene: 3. CDR3 bases: TGTGCCAGCAGCTCTAGACAGGGGGCCTACAATGAGCAGTTCTTC. Amino acids: CASSSRQGAYNEQFF.

About this clone itself: Additional DNA sequences in this sample encode the identical CDR3. This chain connects TRBV20-1 to TRBJ2-7; D is unresolved. Trimming stripped 3 bases from V and 2 bases from J, with 5 bases between. Germline V lookup: CDR1 DFQATT, CDR2 SNEGSKA (reference sequence). This CDR3 is built from 11 residues. This CDR3 is CSARLAYEQYF. The CDR3 DNA sequence: TGCAGTGCTAGGCTCGCCTACGAGCAGTACTTC.

This chain joins TRBV4-1 and TRBJ2-3; unclear D gene. CDR1 is MGHRA, CDR2 YSYEKL, per germline. The CDR3 extends over 15 amino acids. V lost 0 bases to trimming and J lost 0 bases, with 7 bases between them. CDR3 nucleotide sequence: TGCGCCAGCAGCCAAGATTTCCGTAGCACAGATACGCAGTATTTT. It codes for CASSQDFRSTDTQYF.

The rearrangement uses TRBV6-5 and TRBJ2-7; D is possibly TRBD2 (6 bases). The ends were cut back, 4 bases at V and 3 bases at J, with 13 bases in the middle. Germline lookup yields CDR1 MNHEY and CDR2 SVGAGI. The CDR3 runs to 14 residues. The DNA of the CDR3 is TGTGCCAGCAGTTTACTGCGGGACGTCTACGAGCAGTACTTC. It encodes CASSLLRDVYEQYF.

In nucleotides, the CDR3 is TGTGCCAGTAGGGACAGGGGGACGGATGAGCAGTTCTTC. It codes for CASRDRGTDEQFF. This chain uses TRBV19 with TRBJ2-1; 10 bases are shared with TRBD1. V trimming: 6 bases; J trimming: 8 bases; junction bases outside the gene matches: 4. The CDR3 length is 13 residues. CDR1 is LNHDA and CDR2 is SQIVND in the germline V gene (reference sequence).

The chain is built from TRBV28 and TRBJ1-5; perhaps TRBD1 as D (5 bases). The length of the CDR3 is 14 residues. From germline, CDR1 is MDHEN and CDR2 SYDVKM. The V end lost 4 bases, the J end lost 6 bases, and 13 bases lay between the germline ends. The CDR3: CASSSQGFIQPQHF. The CDR3 DNA is TGTGCCAGCAGTTCCCAGGGATTTATTCAGCCCCAGCATTTT.

V is TRBV5-4 and J is TRBJ2-7; the match to TRBD2 covers 7 bases. This CDR3 comprises 16 residues. The V gene's germline CDR1 is SGHNT and CDR2 YYREEE (reference sequence). J gave up 3 bases and V 2 bases, and 11 bases lay outside the gene matches. CDR3 protein: CASSFLSAGVVYEQYF. DNA for the CDR3: TGTGCCAGCAGCTTTCTTTCCGCGGGAGTAGTCTACGAGCAGTACTTC.

For this clone: The same CDR3 can be traced to other DNA sequences in this sample. The V and J genes are TRBV10-3 and TRBJ2-7; D remains unclear. This CDR3 region has 12 residues. With 2 bases removed from V and 2 bases from J, the gap between germline ends came to 4 bases. The germline V gene encodes CDR1 ENHRY and CDR2 SYGVKD. The CDR3 protein is CAISESTYEQYF. The DNA for the CDR3 is TGTGCCATCAGTGAGAGTACCTACGAGCAGTACTTC.

V is TRBV6-6 and J is TRBJ2-7; D possibly uses TRBD1 or TRBD2 (7 bases each). Trimming took 0 bases from V and 5 from J, leaving 11 bases between them. In germline, CDR1 is MNHNY, CDR2 SVGAGI (reference sequence). The CDR3 is 14 amino acids. The CDR3 region is CASSYSAGGDEQYF. The DNA for the CDR3 is TGTGCCAGCAGTTACTCCGCAGGGGGGGACGAGCAGTACTTC.

The chain uses TRBV19 and TRBJ2-1, with TRBD2 identical over 8 bases. Unmatched junction bases numbered 8, after V lost 3 bases and J lost 4 bases. From germline, CDR1 is LNHDA and CDR2 SQIVND (reference sequence). The CDR3 is made up of 16 amino acids. This CDR3 is CASSISRLASYNEQFF. CDR3 nucleotide sequence: TGTGCCAGTAGTATCTCCCGACTAGCGAGTTACAATGAGCAGTTCTTC.

The rearrangement joins TRBV30 to TRBJ1-5; the D is unclear. CDR1 and CDR2 from the germline V gene are GTSNPN and SVGIG (reference sequence). Trimming pared 0 bases from V and 3 bases from J, leaving 3 bases between. The CDR3 has 12 amino acids. The CDR3 DNA follows: TGTGCCTGGAGTGTCTTCAATCAGCCCCAGCATTTT. Residues: CAWSVFNQPQHF.